Described below is a single TCR beta chain sequence and its context. The CDR3 loop spans 11 amino acids. The V and J ends lost 5 bases and 13 bases, in that order; junction bases with no gene match: 5. Germline values: CDR1 MNHEY, CDR2 SMNVEV (reference sequence). This sample was taken from a study of OX40 agonist ivuxolimab in advanced cancers. Study information: Aged roughly 23 to 90 with a mean of approximately 57 years, they were about 83% male.

The assay was immunoSEQ multiplex PCR, and TCRdb's table has in-frame clones only and misses some. The sample holds about 100,000 clones, approximately 91% seen once. The receptor was derived from an adult with an advanced solid tumor such as melanoma, head and neck, liver or kidney cancer. V is TRBV27 and J is TRBJ2-5; 9 bases match TRBD2. The sample in question was CD4+ or CD8+ T cells sorted from blood, obtained in a trial of the OX40 agonist ivuxolimab. CDR3 sequence reads: CASSTGTSWYF. Here the CDR3 DNA reads TGTGCCAGCAGTACTGGGACTAGCTGGTACTTC.